The source of this T cell receptor beta chain is a study of CXCR3-negative and CXCR3-positive naive CD8 T cells. Findings and caveats of the study: CXCR3-positive naive cells carried more hydrophobic TRB CDR3s than CXCR3-negative naive cells did. Memory CD8+ cells showed much lower diversity, while both naive subsets were comparably high.

From germline, CDR1 is LGHNA and CDR2 YNFKEQ. CDR3 length equals 16 residues. Researchers sorted approximately 290,000 cells of each CD8+ T cell subset in triplicate. UMI-tagged TRB cDNA libraries were built via 5' RACE. TCRdb re-called the 5' RACE reads; one entry per CDR3 protein, DNA not given. This specimen shows approximately 89,000 distinct CDR3 sequences; the ten leading clones hold less than 0.6%. Remarks on this clonotype: Antigen: not known.

The sequenced sample was naive CXCR3+ CD8+ T cells from blood. The sample's subset: CD45RO-CCR7+CD27+CD95- naive CD8+ T cells expressing CXCR3 (TNR3+). The chain employs TRBV4-2 and TRBJ1-2; TCRdb's assignment of TRBD1 cannot be checked, as there is no DNA. The sequence was obtained from a human donor in good health. Some clones in this sample may be carry-over from other donors' samples. The chain's CDR3 is CASSQAGTGGWDGYTF.